The 9 T cell receptor beta chains listed next were all sequenced from one sample in a study of beta chain features in type 1 diabetes (dated by TCRdb to between 2018 and 2020). Libraries were prepared through the immunoSEQ multiplex PCR assay. The entire amount of isolated RNA was reverse transcribed using the High Capacity cDNA Reverse Transcription Kit, so the sequenced TCRB transcripts were expressed ones. TCRdb stores this immuneACCESS table with in-frame sequences only. Part of the clones is absent; in the studies checked, under half of the shortfall reflects unresolved V genes, and no reason is known for the rest. In all, the sample holds 300,000 to 350,000 clones, and around 19% of those were seen once. The ten largest clones capture around 0.04% of the sample. Sequencing was performed on naive CD4+ T cells from blood. The cell subset or site label on this specimen signifies: true naive CD4+ T cells. The receptors were sampled from a woman aged 18-29 years in good health.

The chain uses TRBV7-9 and TRBJ2-3, with 8 bases lining up with TRBD1. The V and J ends lost 5 bases and 0 bases, in that order; junction bases with no gene match: 7. The CDR3 spans 16 residues. CDR1 is SEHNR, CDR2 FQNEAQ, per germline (reference sequence). The DNA of the CDR3 is TGTGCCAGCAGCCTTCGGGACAGGCTTAGCACAGATACGCAGTATTTT. Amino acids: CASSLRDRLSTDTQYF.

The chain joins TRBV11-3 to TRBJ2-5; a weak D match, TRBD1 (5 bases). CDR1 SGHNT and CDR2 YENEEA come from the germline V gene. The CDR3 is 10 amino acids. The V gene lost 8 bases and the J gene lost 7 bases, with 8 bases spanning the gap. CDR3 residues: CASDQGTQYF. The CDR3 region has the DNA TGTGCCAGCGATCAGGGGACCCAGTACTTC.

In its sample, this clone was seen a few times. The chain has TRBV5-1 and TRBJ2-1, with 10 bases fitting TRBD2. J lost 7 bases, V lost 0 bases, and 4 bases had no gene match. Germline lookup yields CDR1 SGHRS and CDR2 YFSETQ. This CDR3 contains 15 residues. The CDR3 coding sequence is TGCGCCAGCAGCTTGGACCTAGCGGGAGATAATGAGCAGTTCTTC. It translates to CASSLDLAGDNEQFF. The full variable domain, completed using reference TRBV5-1 and TRBJ2-1, is KAGVTQTPRYLIKTRGQQVTLSCSPISGHRSVSWYQQTPGQGLQFLFEYFSETQRNKGNFPGRFSGRQFSNSRSEMNVSTLELGDSALYLCASSLDLAGDNEQFFGPGTRLTVL.

The V call is TRBV30, the J call TRBJ1-6; D not certain. The germline gives CDR1 GTSNPN, CDR2 SVGIG (reference sequence). The CDR3 sequence is 14 residues long. The V gene lost 2 bases and the J gene lost 5 bases, with 10 bases spanning the gap. The CDR3 here is CAWSPQWDNSPLHF. The CDR3, as DNA: TGTGCCTGGAGTCCACAGTGGGATAATTCACCCCTCCACTTT.

This chain links TRBV11-2 with TRBJ2-1; tentative D call: TRBD1 (5 bases). The V end lost 1 base, the J end lost 5 bases, and 12 bases lay between the germline ends. Germline assignment: CDR1 SGHAT and CDR2 FQNNGV. The length of the CDR3 is 15 residues. CDR3 coding DNA: TGTGCCAGCAGCTTAGTTCAGGGTGTCCACAATGAGCAGTTCTTC. It specifies CASSLVQGVHNEQFF.

V is TRBV28 and J is TRBJ2-7; 8 bases match TRBD1. The CDR3 is made up of 14 amino acids. Germline trimming cut 7 bases from V and 0 bases from J; bases unmatched to any gene: 5. The germline CDR1 and CDR2 sequences are MDHEN and SYDVKM. In DNA, the CDR3 is TGTGCCAGCATCCTGGGGACAGGCTCCTACGAGCAGTACTTC. Encoded protein: CASILGTGSYEQYF.

This clone was recorded a few times. The chain couples TRBV30 to TRBJ2-5, with TRBD2 matching 11 bases. Germline assignment: CDR1 GTSNPN and CDR2 SVGIG (reference sequence). The V and J ends lost 1 base and 5 bases, in that order; junction bases with no gene match: 6. The CDR3 runs 15 residues. The CDR3 coding sequence is TGTGCCTGGAGTGCTAGCGGGAGGCCTGAGGAGACCCAGTACTTC. It is translated as CAWSASGRPEETQYF.

The rearrangement uses TRBV5-4 and TRBJ2-3; D may be TRBD1 (6 bases). CDR1 and CDR2 from the germline V gene are SGHNT and YYREEE (reference sequence). The CDR3 is 12 amino acids. V lost 0 bases to trimming and J lost 12 bases, with 11 bases between them. The CDR3 reads CASSLDGGLQYF. CDR3 nucleotide sequence: TGTGCCAGCAGCTTGGATGGGGGCCTTCAGTATTTT.

The chain combines TRBV30 with TRBJ2-5, with 7 bases aligning to TRBD2. CDR1 and CDR2 (germline): GTSNPN, SVGIG (reference sequence). The J segment lost 2 bases and the V segment lost 4 bases, leaving 4 bases of the junction unmatched. The CDR3 spans 13 residues. CDR3 sequence (DNA): TGTGCCTGGAATAACGGGGGGCAAGAGACCCAGTACTTC. This encodes CAWNNGGQETQYF.